This T cell receptor (beta chain) was profiled in a study of T cell changes during pregnancy in multiple sclerosis (dated by TCRdb to between 2019 and 2020). Describing the broader study: The study looked at changes in the T cell repertoire across pregnancy in women with multiple sclerosis.

The library was generated by the immunoSEQ multiplex PCR assay. TCRdb took this table from immuneACCESS and kept in-frame rearrangements with V and J called. Such tables lack part of the clones; where checked against another copy, unresolved V genes explain under half of the gap, and the rest is unexplained. Here the sample has about 57,000 clones; 89% occur a single time. About 1.8% of the sample is in the top ten clones. Ten or more counts support this clone. Its binding antigen is unknown. No per-base quality is available; no much larger clone lies one base away. This CDR3 is also generated by other DNA sequences in the sample. The sequencing here drew on peripheral blood, taken after pregnancy. This TCR derives from a female donor with multiple sclerosis, enrolled in a pregnancy study.

CDR3 region: CASKLDSNTEAFF. The DNA reads TGTGCCAGCAAATTGGACAGCAACACTGAAGCTTTCTTT. The V and J genes are TRBV2 and TRBJ1-1, and TRBD1 may be the D gene, going by 6 matching bases. Trimming removed 7 bases from V and 2 bases from J, leaving 11 bases between the germline ends. From the cysteine through the phenylalanine, the CDR3 covers 13 amino acids. Only the CDR3 part of the read is kept: 39 bases, read in frame from the first base. The germline V gene sets CDR1 to SNHLY and CDR2 to FYNNEI.